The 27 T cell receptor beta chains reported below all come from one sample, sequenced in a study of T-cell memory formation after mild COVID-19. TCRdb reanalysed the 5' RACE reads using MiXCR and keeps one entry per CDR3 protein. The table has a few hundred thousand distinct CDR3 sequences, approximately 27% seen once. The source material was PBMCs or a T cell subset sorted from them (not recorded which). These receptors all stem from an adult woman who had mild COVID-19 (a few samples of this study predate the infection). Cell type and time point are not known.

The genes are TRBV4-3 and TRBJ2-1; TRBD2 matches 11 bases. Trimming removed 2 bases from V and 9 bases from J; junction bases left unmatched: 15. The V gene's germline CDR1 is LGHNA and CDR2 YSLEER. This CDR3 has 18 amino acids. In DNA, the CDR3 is TGCGCCAGCAGCCAATATATAGCGGGAGGGCCTCCTTCAATTGAGCAGTTCTTC. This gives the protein CASSQYIAGGPPSIEQFF.

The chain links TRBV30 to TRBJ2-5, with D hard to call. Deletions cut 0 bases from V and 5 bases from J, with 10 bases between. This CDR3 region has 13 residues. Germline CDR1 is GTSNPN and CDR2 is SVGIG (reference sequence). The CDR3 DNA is TGTGCCTGGAGTGTGCGGTTAAGGGAGACCCAGTACTTC. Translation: CAWSVRLRETQYF.

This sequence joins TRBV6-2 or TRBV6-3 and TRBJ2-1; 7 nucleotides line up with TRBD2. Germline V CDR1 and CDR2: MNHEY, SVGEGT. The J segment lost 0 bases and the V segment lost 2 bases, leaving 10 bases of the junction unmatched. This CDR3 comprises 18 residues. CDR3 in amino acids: CASSYRRDYRSSYNEQFF. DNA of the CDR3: TGTGCCAGCAGTTACCGGCGGGACTATAGGAGCTCCTACAATGAGCAGTTCTTC.

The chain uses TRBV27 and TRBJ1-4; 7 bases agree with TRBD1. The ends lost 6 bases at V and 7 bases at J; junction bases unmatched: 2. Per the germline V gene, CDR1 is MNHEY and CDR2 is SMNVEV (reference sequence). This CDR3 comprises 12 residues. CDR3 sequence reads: CASRTGSEKLFF. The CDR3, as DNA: TGTGCCAGCAGGACAGGGTCTGAAAAACTGTTTTTT.

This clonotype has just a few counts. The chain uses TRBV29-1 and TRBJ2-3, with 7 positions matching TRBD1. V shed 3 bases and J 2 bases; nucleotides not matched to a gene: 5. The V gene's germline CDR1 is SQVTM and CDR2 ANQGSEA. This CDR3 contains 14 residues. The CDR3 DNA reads TGCAGCGTTGAGGCAGGACAGGCCACAGATACGCAGTATTTT. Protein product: CSVEAGQATDTQYF.

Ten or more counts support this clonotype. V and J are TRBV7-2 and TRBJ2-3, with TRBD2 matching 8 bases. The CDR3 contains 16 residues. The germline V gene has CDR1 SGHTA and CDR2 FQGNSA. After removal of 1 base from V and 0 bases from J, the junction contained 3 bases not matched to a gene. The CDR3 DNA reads TGTGCCAGCAGCTTAGGACTAGCGTCCAGCACAGATACGCAGTATTTT. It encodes CASSLGLASSTDTQYF.

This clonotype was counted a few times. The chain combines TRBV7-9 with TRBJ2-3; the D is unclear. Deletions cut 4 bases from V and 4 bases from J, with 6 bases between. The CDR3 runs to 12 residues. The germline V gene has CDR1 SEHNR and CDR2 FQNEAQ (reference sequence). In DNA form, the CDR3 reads TGTGCCAGCAGCTCTGGCCCAGATACGCAGTATTTT. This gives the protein CASSSGPDTQYF. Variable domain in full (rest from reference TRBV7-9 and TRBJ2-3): DTGVSQNPRHKITKRGQNVTFRCDPISEHNRLYWYRQTLGQGPEFLTYFQNEAQLEKSRLLSDRFSAERPKGSFSTLEIQRTEQGDSAMYLCASSSGPDTQYFGPGTRLTVL.

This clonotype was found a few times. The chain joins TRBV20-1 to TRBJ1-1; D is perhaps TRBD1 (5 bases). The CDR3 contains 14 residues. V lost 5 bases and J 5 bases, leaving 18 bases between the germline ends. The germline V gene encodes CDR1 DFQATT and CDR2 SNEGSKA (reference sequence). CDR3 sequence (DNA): TGCAGTGCTGGGCGACAGATAGGGGTTACTGAAGCTTTCTTT. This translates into CSAGRQIGVTEAFF.

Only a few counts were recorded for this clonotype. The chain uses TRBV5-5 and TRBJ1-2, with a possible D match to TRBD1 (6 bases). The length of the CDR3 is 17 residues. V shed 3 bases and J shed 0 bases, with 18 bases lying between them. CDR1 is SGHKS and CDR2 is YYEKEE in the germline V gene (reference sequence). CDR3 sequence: CASSWPPLGTPNYGYTF. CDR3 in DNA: TGTGCCAGCAGCTGGCCGCCTTTAGGGACACCTAACTATGGCTACACCTTC.

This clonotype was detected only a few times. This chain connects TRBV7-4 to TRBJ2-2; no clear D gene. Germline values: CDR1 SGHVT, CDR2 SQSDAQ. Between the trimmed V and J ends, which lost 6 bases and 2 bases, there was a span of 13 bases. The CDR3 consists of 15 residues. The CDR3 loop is CASRYSGDNTGELFF. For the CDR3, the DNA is TGTGCCAGCAGATACTCGGGCGATAACACCGGGGAGCTGTTTTTT.

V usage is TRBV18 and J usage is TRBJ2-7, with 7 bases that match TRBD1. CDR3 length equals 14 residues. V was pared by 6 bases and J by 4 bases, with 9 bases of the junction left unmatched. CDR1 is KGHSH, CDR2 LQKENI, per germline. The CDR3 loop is CASSASTGLYEQYF. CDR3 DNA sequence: TGTGCCAGCTCCGCCTCGACAGGGCTGTACGAGCAGTACTTC.

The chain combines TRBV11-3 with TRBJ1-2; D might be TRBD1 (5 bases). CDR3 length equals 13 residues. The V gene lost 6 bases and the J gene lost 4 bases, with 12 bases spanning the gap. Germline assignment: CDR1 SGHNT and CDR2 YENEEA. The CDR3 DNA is TGTGCCAGCAGTCCGACAAGGGGCTATGGCTACACCTTC. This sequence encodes CASSPTRGYGYTF.

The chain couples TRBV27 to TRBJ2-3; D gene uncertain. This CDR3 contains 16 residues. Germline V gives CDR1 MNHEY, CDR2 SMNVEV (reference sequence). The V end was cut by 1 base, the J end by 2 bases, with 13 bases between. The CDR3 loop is CASSLFAAAFTDTQYF. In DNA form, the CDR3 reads TGTGCCAGCAGTTTATTCGCGGCTGCTTTCACAGATACGCAGTATTTT.

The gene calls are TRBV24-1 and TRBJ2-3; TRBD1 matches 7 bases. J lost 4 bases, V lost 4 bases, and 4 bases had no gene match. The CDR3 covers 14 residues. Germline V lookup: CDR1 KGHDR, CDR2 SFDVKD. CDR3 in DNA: TGTGCCACCAGTGACCCCGGGACAGCAGATACGCAGTATTTT. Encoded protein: CATSDPGTADTQYF.

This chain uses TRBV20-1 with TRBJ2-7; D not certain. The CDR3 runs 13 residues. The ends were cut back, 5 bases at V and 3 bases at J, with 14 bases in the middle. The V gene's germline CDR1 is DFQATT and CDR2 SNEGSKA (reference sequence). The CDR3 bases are TGCAGTGCTCCCGGAAACGGGTACTACGAGCAGTACTTC. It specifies CSAPGNGYYEQYF.

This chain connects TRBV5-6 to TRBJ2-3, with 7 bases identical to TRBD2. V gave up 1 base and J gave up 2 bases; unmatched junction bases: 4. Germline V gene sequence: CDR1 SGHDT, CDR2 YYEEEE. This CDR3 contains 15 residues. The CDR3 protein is CASSLPSGNTDTQYF. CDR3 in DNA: TGTGCCAGCAGCTTGCCTAGCGGAAACACAGATACGCAGTATTTT.

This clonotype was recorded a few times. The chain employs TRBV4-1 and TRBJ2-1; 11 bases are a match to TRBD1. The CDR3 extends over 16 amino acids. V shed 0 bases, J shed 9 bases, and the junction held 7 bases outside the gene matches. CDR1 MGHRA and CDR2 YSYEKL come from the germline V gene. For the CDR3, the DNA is TGCGCCAGCAGCCAAGATCCCGGACAGGGGGCGGCTGAGCAGTTCTTC. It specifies CASSQDPGQGAAEQFF.

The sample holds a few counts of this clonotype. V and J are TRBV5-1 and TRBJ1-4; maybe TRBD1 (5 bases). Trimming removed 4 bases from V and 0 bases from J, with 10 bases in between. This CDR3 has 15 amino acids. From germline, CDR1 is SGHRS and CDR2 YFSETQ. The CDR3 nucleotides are TGCGCCAGCAGCCGTACAGGAGCAACTAATGAAAAACTGTTTTTT. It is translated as CASSRTGATNEKLFF.

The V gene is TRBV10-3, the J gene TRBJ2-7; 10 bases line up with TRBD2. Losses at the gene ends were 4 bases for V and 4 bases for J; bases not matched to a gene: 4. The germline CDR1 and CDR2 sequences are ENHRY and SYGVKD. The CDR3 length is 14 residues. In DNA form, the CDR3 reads TGTGCCATCAGTGGGACTAGCGGAGCTTACGAGCAGTACTTC. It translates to CAISGTSGAYEQYF.

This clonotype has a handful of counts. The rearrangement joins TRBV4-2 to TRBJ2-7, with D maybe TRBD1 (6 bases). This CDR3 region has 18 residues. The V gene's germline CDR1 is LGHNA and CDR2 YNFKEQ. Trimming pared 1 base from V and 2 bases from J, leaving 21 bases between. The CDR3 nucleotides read TGTGCCAGCAGCCAAGGAGTCGGTACTGGACAGTGGGCCTACGAGCAGTACTTC. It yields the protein CASSQGVGTGQWAYEQYF.

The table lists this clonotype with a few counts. Written as DNA, the CDR3 is TGTGCCAGCAGCTTGGCGGCCAGCGGTAGCACAGATACGCAGTATTTT. Translated: CASSLAASGSTDTQYF. This rearrangement joins TRBV5-5 to TRBJ2-3; D might be TRBD2 (5 bases). From germline, CDR1 is SGHKS and CDR2 YYEKEE (reference sequence). The CDR3 covers 16 residues. Between the trimmed V and J ends, which lost 0 bases and 0 bases, there was a span of 11 bases.

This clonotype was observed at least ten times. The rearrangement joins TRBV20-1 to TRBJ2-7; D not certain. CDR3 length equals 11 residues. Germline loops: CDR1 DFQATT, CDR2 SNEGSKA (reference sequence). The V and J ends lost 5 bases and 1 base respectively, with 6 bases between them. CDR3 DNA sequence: TGCAGTGCTGAAAGATCCTACGAGCAGTACTTC. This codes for CSAERSYEQYF.

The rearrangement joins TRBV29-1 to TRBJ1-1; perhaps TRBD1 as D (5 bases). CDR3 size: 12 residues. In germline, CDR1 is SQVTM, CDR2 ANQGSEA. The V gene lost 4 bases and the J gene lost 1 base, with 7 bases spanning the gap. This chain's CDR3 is CSVAGRNTEAFF. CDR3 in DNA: TGCAGCGTTGCAGGGAGGAACACTGAAGCTTTCTTT.

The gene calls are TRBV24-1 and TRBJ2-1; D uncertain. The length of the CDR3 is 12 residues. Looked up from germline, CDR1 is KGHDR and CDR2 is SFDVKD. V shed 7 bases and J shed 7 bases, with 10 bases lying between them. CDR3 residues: CATSLLGNEQFF. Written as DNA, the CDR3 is TGTGCCACCAGCCTCCTAGGGAATGAGCAGTTCTTC.

The DNA for the CDR3 is TGCAGCGTTGAAGATCGGCGGGGAAACACCATATATTTT. Protein product: CSVEDRRGNTIYF. The chain has TRBV29-1 and TRBJ1-3; the D is unclear. The CDR3 has 13 residues. V was shortened by 0 bases and J by 4 bases, with 7 bases between the two germline ends. CDR1 and CDR2 from the germline V gene are SQVTM and ANQGSEA. Using reference TRBV29-1 and TRBJ1-3 for the parts outside the CDR3, the full variable domain is SAVISQKPSRDICQRGTSLTIQCQVDSQVTMMFWYRQQPGQSLTLIATANQGSEATYESGFVIDKFPISRPNLTFSTLTVSNMSPEDSSIYLCSVEDRRGNTIYFGEGSWLTVV.

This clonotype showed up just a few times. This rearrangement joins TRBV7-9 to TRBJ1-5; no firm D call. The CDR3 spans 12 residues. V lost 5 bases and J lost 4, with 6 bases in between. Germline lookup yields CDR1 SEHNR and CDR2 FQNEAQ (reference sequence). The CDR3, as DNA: TGTGCCAGCAGCCATTTGAATCAGCCCCAGCATTTT. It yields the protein CASSHLNQPQHF. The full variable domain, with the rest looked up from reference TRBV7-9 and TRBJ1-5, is DTGVSQNPRHKITKRGQNVTFRCDPISEHNRLYWYRQTLGQGPEFLTYFQNEAQLEKSRLLSDRFSAERPKGSFSTLEIQRTEQGDSAMYLCASSHLNQPQHFGDGTRLSIL.

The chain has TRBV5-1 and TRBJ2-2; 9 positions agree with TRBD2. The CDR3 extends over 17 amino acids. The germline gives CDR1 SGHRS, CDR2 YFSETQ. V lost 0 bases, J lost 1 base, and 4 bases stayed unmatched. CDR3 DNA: TGCGCCAGCAGCTTGGATGCTAGCGGGGAGAACACCGGGGAGCTGTTTTTT. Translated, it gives CASSLDASGENTGELFF.